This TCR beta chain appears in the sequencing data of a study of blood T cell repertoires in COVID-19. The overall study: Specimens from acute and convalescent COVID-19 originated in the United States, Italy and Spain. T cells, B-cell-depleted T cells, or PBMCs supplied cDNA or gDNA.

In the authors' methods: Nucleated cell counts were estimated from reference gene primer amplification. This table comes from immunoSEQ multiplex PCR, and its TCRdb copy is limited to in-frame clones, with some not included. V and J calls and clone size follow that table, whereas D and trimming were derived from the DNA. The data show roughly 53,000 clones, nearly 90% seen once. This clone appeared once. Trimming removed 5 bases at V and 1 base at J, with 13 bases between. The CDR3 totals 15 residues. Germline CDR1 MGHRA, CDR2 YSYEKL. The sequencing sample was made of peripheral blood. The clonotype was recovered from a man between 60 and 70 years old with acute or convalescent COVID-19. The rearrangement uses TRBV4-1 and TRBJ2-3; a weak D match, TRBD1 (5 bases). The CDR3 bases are TGCGCCAGCAGCTTTCGACAGACCGGCACAGATACGCAGTATTTT. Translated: CASSFRQTGTDTQYF.